Each of the 26 T cell receptor beta chains below was sequenced from the same sample in a study of shared clonotypes between healthy human individuals. Method: immunoSEQ multiplex PCR; TCRdb's copy keeps in-frame clones and lacks some. The sample comprises about 110,000 clones, about 70% of which are singletons, and around 24% rests with the top ten. The specimen sequenced was memory CD8+ T cells sorted from blood. Subset denoted: CD45RO+ cells pooled with CCR7-negative TemRA cells. These receptors were obtained from a woman in her 30s in good health.

This clone was detected only once. Other DNA sequences of this sample code for an identical CDR3. The chain combines TRBV6-6 with TRBJ2-7; TRBD2 is a possible D gene (5 bases). Germline V CDR1 and CDR2: MNHNY, SVGAGI (reference sequence). The CDR3 has 12 residues. V was clipped by 4 bases and J by 5 bases, with 9 bases between them. The CDR3 here is CASSWTGDEQYF. The CDR3 nucleotides are TGTGCCAGCAGTTGGACTGGGGACGAGCAGTACTTC.

The rearrangement joins TRBV28 to TRBJ1-4; possibly TRBD1 for D (5 bases). The CDR3 extends over 14 amino acids. Germline CDR1 reads MDHEN; CDR2 reads SYDVKM. Between the trimmed V and J ends, which lost 5 bases and 6 bases, there was a span of 13 bases. The CDR3 sequence: CASSRLGRDEKLFF. In DNA, the CDR3 is TGTGCCAGCAGTCGACTGGGGCGGGATGAAAAACTGTTTTTT.

This clone was seen a few times. The J gene is TRBJ2-7, the V gene TRBV23-1, with D possibly matching TRBD2 (6 bases). TRBV23-1 is flagged as an ORF with uncertain function. Trimming stripped 0 bases from V and 4 bases from J, with 7 bases between. The CDR3 covers 13 residues. CDR3 loop: CASSQSGGYEQYF. In DNA, the CDR3 is TGCGCCAGCAGTCAATCGGGGGGTTACGAGCAGTACTTC.

This clone was recorded many times. This chain connects TRBV6-1 to TRBJ2-7, with 11 bases fitting TRBD2. Trimming removed 3 bases from V and 3 bases from J; junction bases left unmatched: 4. Germline-derived CDR1 and CDR2 are MNHNS and SASEGT. This CDR3 is built from 15 residues. CDR3 DNA sequence: TGTGCCAGCAGTGATGAGCTAGCGGGAGGCTACGAGCAGTACTTC. Translating gives CASSDELAGGYEQYF.

The rearrangement links TRBV7-9 to TRBJ1-2, with 9 positions matching TRBD1. Germline lookup yields CDR1 SEHNR and CDR2 FQNEAQ (reference sequence). The ends lost 0 bases at V and 7 bases at J; junction bases unmatched: 3. The CDR3 spans 14 residues. For the CDR3, the DNA is TGTGCCAGCAGCTTAGCACAGGGGGCGCGTGGCTACACCTTC. It codes for CASSLAQGARGYTF.

V is TRBV6-5 and J is TRBJ2-5, with D possibly matching TRBD1 (5 bases). The last part of the DNA fits TRBJ2-7 better; the J call may be wrong. Looked up from germline, CDR1 is MNHEY and CDR2 is SVGAGI. The CDR3 has 13 amino acids. The CDR3 DNA is TGTGCCAGCAGTACCGGACATGCCTACGAGCAGTACTTC. This sequence encodes CASSTGHAYEQYF.

The rearrangement uses TRBV7-6 and TRBJ2-7; the match to TRBD1 covers 10 bases. Germline CDR1 reads SGHVS; CDR2 reads FNYEAQ. This CDR3 region has 16 residues. The J segment lost 0 bases and the V segment lost 1 base, leaving 3 bases of the junction unmatched. CDR3 coding DNA: TGTGCCAGCAGCTTAGGGACAGGGGGAGTCTCCTACGAGCAGTACTTC. This translates into CASSLGTGGVSYEQYF.

This clone came up once. The chain combines TRBV6-1 with TRBJ2-3; D is ambiguous. The length of the CDR3 is 14 residues. Germline V gives CDR1 MNHNS, CDR2 SASEGT. V lost 3 bases and J lost 2, with 9 bases in between. CDR3 DNA sequence: TGTGCCAGCAGTGACGAGCCGACCACAGATACGCAGTATTTT. Protein: CASSDEPTTDTQYF.

The V call is TRBV2, the J call TRBJ2-7; no reliable D call. The CDR3 covers 15 residues. Germline CDR1 SNHLY, CDR2 FYNNEI. V was shortened by 5 bases and J by 4 bases, with 18 bases between the two germline ends. The CDR3 sequence: CASSTFPGASYEQYF. CDR3 DNA: TGTGCCAGCAGTACATTCCCGGGTGCTTCATACGAGCAGTACTTC.

The V call is TRBV4-1, the J call TRBJ1-3, with D unclear. Trimming took 0 bases from V and 2 from J, leaving 17 bases between them. CDR3 length: 18 amino acids. Germline values: CDR1 MGHRA, CDR2 YSYEKL. The CDR3 region has the DNA TGCGCCAGCAGCCAAGACAAGAGAGGAGAGGAAACTGGAAACACCATATATTTT. This codes for CASSQDKRGEETGNTIYF.

This clone was seen only once. The chain joins TRBV5-2 to TRBJ1-2; TRBD1 was called by the table and not checked on the DNA. TRBV5-2 is a known pseudogene. This CDR3 spans 14 amino acids. The chain's CDR3 is CASSTPRGGYGYTF. CDR3 DNA: TGCGCCAGCAGCACCCCTCGAGGGGGCTATGGCTACACCTTC.

This chain connects TRBV19 to TRBJ1-4; D gene ambiguous. The CDR3 sequence is 15 residues long. Germline CDR1 and CDR2: LNHDA and SQIVND (reference sequence). Trimming took 4 bases from V and 0 from J, leaving 9 bases between them. The CDR3 sequence is CASSRRKATNEKLFF. For the CDR3, the DNA is TGTGCCAGTAGTAGACGGAAGGCAACTAATGAAAAACTGTTTTTT.

The rearrangement links TRBV19 to TRBJ1-3, with no clear D. The CDR3 is made up of 15 amino acids. The germline V gene has CDR1 LNHDA and CDR2 SQIVND (reference sequence). Trimming left V 3 bases short and J 3 bases short, with 12 bases between. Written as DNA, the CDR3 is TGTGCCAGTAGTATGTTGAGAGGGTTTGGAAACACCATATATTTT. It yields the protein CASSMLRGFGNTIYF. Variable domain in full (rest from reference TRBV19 and TRBJ1-3): DGGITQSPKYLFRKEGQNVTLSCEQNLNHDAMYWYRQDPGQGLRLIYYSQIVNDFQKGDIAEGYSVSREKKESFPLTVTSAQKNPTAFYLCASSMLRGFGNTIYFGEGSWLTVV.

The chain employs TRBV19 and TRBJ2-1; TRBD2 aligns across 10 bases. The CDR3 totals 16 residues. The V gene's germline CDR1 is LNHDA and CDR2 SQIVND (reference sequence). Trimming removed 3 bases from V and 4 bases from J; junction bases left unmatched: 6. CDR3 nucleotides: TGTGCCAGTAGTATTATCCCAGCGGGAGGGTACAATGAGCAGTTCTTC. Its protein is CASSIIPAGGYNEQFF.

This clone was seen a few times. The V call is TRBV5-8, the J call TRBJ2-1, with D perhaps TRBD1 (6 bases). V lost 4 bases and J 1 base, leaving 15 bases between the germline ends. The CDR3 has 16 residues. Germline V gives CDR1 SGHTS, CDR2 YDEGEE. For the CDR3, the DNA is TGTGCCAGCAGCGATAAGGGACATTCTTCCTACAATGAGCAGTTCTTC. Protein: CASSDKGHSSYNEQFF.

The chain employs TRBV6-1 and TRBJ1-4, with 10 bases lining up with TRBD1. This CDR3 has 19 amino acids. In germline, CDR1 is MNHNS, CDR2 SASEGT. The junction had 10 bases not matched to a gene; V was cut back by 0 bases and J by 3 bases. CDR3 nucleotide sequence: TGTGCCAGCAGTGAAGCTACCGGGACAGGGGCCGGGGCTAATGAAAAACTGTTTTTT. This translates into CASSEATGTGAGANEKLFF.

This clone has a count of ten or more. The CDR3 DNA is TGTGCCAGCAGCCCCGGGACAGGGGATACCGGGGAGCTGTTTTTT. Translation gives CASSPGTGDTGELFF. The rearrangement links TRBV4-2 to TRBJ2-2, with TRBD1 matching over 10 bases. Germline CDR1 reads LGHNA; CDR2 reads YNFKEQ. The CDR3 loop spans 15 amino acids. J was trimmed by 5 bases and V by 4 bases; bases with no gene match: 4.

This clone appeared many times. The rearrangement joins TRBV4-1 to TRBJ2-5; D unclear. This CDR3 has 17 amino acids. Between the trimmed V and J ends, which lost 2 bases and 1 base, there was a span of 17 bases. The germline gives CDR1 MGHRA, CDR2 YSYEKL. The DNA of the CDR3 is TGCGCCAGCAGCCAATCTGGCGGAAGGGTGGGCCAAGAGACCCAGTACTTC. The encoded protein is CASSQSGGRVGQETQYF.

This clone occurred once. A much larger clone sits a single nucleotide away, making a read error possible. Other nucleotide sequences from this sample produce the same CDR3. The rearrangement links TRBV9 to TRBJ1-4, with D possibly being TRBD1 (5 bases). Trimming stripped 0 bases from V and 2 bases from J, with 5 bases between. There are 14 residues in the CDR3. Germline V gives CDR1 SGDLS, CDR2 YYNGEE. CDR3 DNA: TGTGCCAGCAGCGTAGGGGGGACTAATGAAAAACTGTTTTTT. It codes for CASSVGGTNEKLFF.

This chain joins TRBV28 and TRBJ2-7; 10 bases agree with TRBD2. The CDR3 is 17 amino acids. Germline loops: CDR1 MDHEN, CDR2 SYDVKM. V lost 2 bases and J lost 4; bases outside the gene matches: 11. The CDR3 protein is CASSLVTGASGRYEQYF. The CDR3 region has the DNA TGTGCCAGCAGTTTAGTTACTGGGGCTAGCGGGAGATACGAGCAGTACTTC.

CDR3 coding DNA: TGTGCCAGCAGCGTGGGGGGGAGTTTGGAGACCCAGTACTTC. As protein: CASSVGGSLETQYF. This chain connects TRBV9 to TRBJ2-5, with TRBD2 identical over 7 bases. Germline loops: CDR1 SGDLS, CDR2 YYNGEE. The CDR3 has 14 amino acids. The V gene end was trimmed by 2 bases and the J gene end by 5 bases; junction bases not matched to a gene: 6.

This clone was recorded only once. The gene calls are TRBV6-6 and TRBJ2-7, with TRBD2 identical over 13 bases. The CDR3 has 15 amino acids. The J segment lost 5 bases and the V segment lost 5 bases, leaving 6 bases of the junction unmatched. Germline V gene data show CDR1 as MNHNY and CDR2 as SVGAGI (reference sequence). CDR3 sequence: CASSRTSGSADEQYF. The CDR3 nucleotides are TGTGCCAGCAGTAGGACTAGCGGGAGCGCAGACGAGCAGTACTTC.

This clone ranks as medium-sized. This chain uses TRBV5-4 with TRBJ1-1; unclear D gene. Per germline, CDR1 SGHNT and CDR2 YYREEE (reference sequence). CDR3 length: 14 residues. Trimming cost V 0 bases and J 8 bases, with 14 bases left between them. CDR3 coding DNA: TGTGCCAGCAGCTTGGAAGATAATAATATGGAAGCTTTCTTT. This codes for CASSLEDNNMEAFF.

The CDR3 is CASGGLINNEQFF. CDR3 in DNA: TGTGCCAGTGGAGGCTTAATAAACAATGAGCAGTTCTTC. The rearrangement joins TRBV27 to TRBJ2-1; D perhaps matches TRBD2 (5 bases). This CDR3 region has 13 residues. Germline V CDR1 and CDR2: MNHEY, SMNVEV (reference sequence). V was trimmed by 9 bases and J by 5 bases, leaving 14 bases between them.

This chain connects TRBV2 to TRBJ1-4; TRBD1 is a possible D gene (5 bases). The CDR3 extends over 15 amino acids. With 7 bases removed from V and 8 bases from J, the gap between germline ends came to 20 bases. In germline, CDR1 is SNHLY, CDR2 FYNNEI. The CDR3 region is CASNRLVAWGEKLFF. The CDR3 nucleotides are TGTGCCAGCAACAGACTCGTGGCTTGGGGGGAAAAACTGTTTTTT.

V and J are TRBV18 and TRBJ2-2; D possibly corresponds to TRBD1 (6 bases). The V end lost 3 bases, the J end lost 0 bases, and 8 bases lay between the germline ends. This CDR3 contains 15 residues. Per germline, CDR1 KGHSH and CDR2 LQKENI. CDR3 nucleotide sequence: TGTGCCAGCTCACCCGGGACAACGAACACCGGGGAGCTGTTTTTT. Translating gives CASSPGTTNTGELFF.